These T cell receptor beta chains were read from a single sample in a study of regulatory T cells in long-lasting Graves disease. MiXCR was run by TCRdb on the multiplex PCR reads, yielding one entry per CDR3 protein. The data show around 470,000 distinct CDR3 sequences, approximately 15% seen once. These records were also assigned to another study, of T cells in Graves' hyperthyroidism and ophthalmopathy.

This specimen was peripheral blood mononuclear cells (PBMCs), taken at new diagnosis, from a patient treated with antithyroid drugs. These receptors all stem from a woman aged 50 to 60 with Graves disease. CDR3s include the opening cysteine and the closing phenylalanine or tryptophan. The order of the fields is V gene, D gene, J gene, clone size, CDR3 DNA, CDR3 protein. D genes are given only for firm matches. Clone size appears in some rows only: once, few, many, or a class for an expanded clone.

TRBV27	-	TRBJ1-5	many	TGTGCCAGCAGTTTCGGGGGTAATCAGCCCCAGCATTTT	CASSFGGNQPQHF
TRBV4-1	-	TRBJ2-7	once	TGCGCCAGCAGCCAGACCCAAGGGTCCCTCTACGAGCAGTACTTC	CASSQTQGSLYEQYF
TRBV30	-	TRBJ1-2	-	TGTGCCTGGAGGAGTCCGGGTTATGGCTACACCTTC	CAWRSPGYGYTF
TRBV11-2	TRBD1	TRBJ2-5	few	TGTGCCAGCAGCGGAGACAGGGTCCAAGAGACCCAGTACTTC	CASSGDRVQETQYF
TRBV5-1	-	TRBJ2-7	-	TGCGCCAGCAGCTCAGCTCAGACAGGTTCCTACGAGCAGTACTTC	CASSSAQTGSYEQYF
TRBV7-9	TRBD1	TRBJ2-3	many	TGTGCCAGCAGCTTCGCCCCTGAACAGGGGACCTTT	CASSFAPEQGTF
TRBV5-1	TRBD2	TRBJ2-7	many	TGCGCCAGCAGCGTTAGCGGGAGCAGGGACGAGCAGTACTTC	CASSVSGSRDEQYF
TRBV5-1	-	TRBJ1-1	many	TGTGCCAGCAGCTCCGGACAGTACACTGAAGCTTTCTTT	CASSSGQYTEAFF
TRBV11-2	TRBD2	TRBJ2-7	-	TGTGCCAGCAGCTCGGGACTAGTAGCCTACGAGCAGAACTTC	CASSSGLVAYEQNF
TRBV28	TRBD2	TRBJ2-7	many	TGTGCCAGCAGTCCCCCACCTAGCGGAGCCTACGAGCAGTACTTC	CASSPPPSGAYEQYF
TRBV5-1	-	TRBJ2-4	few	TGCGCCAGCAGCTTGGTGGGAGGCTTGGACACTTTTCTTGCCAAAAACATTCAGTACTTC	CASSLVGGLDTFLAKNIQYF
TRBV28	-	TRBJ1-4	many	TGTGCCAGCAGTTTAGAGGGGCTTGATAATGAAAAACTGTTTTTT	CASSLEGLDNEKLFF
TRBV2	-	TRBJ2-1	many	TGTGCCAGCAGCCCGGACAGTGAGCGCCTTGATGAGCAGTTCTTC	CASSPDSERLDEQFF
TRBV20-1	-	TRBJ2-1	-	TGCAGTGCTAGTGCGGGAATAAACAATGAGCAGTTCTTC	CSASAGINNEQFF
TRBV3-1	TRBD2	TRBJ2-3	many	TGTGCCAGCAGCCTCCTGGCGGGAGCGGGAGCAGATACGCAGTATTTT	CASSLLAGAGADTQYF
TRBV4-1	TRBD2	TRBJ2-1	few	TGCGCCAGCAGCCCGGGACTAGCGGGAGGGCCGACCTTCAATGAGCAGTTCTTC	CASSPGLAGGPTFNEQFF
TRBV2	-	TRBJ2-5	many	TGTGCCAGCAGACTTCAAGAGACCCAGTACTTC	CASRLQETQYF
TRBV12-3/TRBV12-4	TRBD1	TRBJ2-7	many	TGTGCCAGCAGCTCGGACAGGGGGCCCGTCTACGAGCAGTACTTC	CASSSDRGPVYEQYF
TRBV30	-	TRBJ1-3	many	TGTGCCTGGAGTGTACGACCCAACTCTGGAAACACCATATATTTT	CAWSVRPNSGNTIYF
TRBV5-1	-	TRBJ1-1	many	TGCGCCAGCAGCTTCTCGCAGGGGCAGGACACTGAAGCTTTCTTT	CASSFSQGQDTEAFF
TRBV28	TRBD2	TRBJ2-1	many	TGTGCCAGCAGTTCGCCCGAGCGGGGGGGGGGCGGGAGGATGAGTGAGCAGTTCTTC	CASSSPERGGGGRMSEQFF
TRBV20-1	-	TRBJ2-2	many	TGCAGTGCTCGGAGGGCCGGGGAGCTGTTTTTT	CSARRAGELFF
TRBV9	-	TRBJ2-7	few	TGTGCCAGCAGCGAAACCGGGACTCACATGGAGCAGTACTTC	CASSETGTHMEQYF
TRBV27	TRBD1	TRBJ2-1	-	TGTGCCAGATACGAAGTTCCCTGGGACAGAAAGAACAATGAGCAGTTCTTC	CARYEVPWDRKNNEQFF
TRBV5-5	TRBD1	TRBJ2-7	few	TGTGCCAGCAGCTTGGTATTTTATAGGACAGGGTCGTACGAGCAGTACTTC	CASSLVFYRTGSYEQYF
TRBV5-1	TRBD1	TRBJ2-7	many	TGCGCCAGCAGGGCGACAGGGGGCTACGAGCAGTACTTC	CASRATGGYEQYF
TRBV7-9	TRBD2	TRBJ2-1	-	TGTGCCAGCAGCGCCCTTTATGGACTAGCGTCGAGCAGGAATGCGCAGTTCTTC	CASSALYGLASSRNAQFF
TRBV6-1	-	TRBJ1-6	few	TGTGCCAGCAGTGAAGGCGACAGCATCTCCTATAATTCACCCCTCCACTTT	CASSEGDSISYNSPLHF
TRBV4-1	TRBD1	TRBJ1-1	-	TGCGCCAGCAGCCAAGGGGACAGGGAGAACACTGAAGCTTTCTTT	CASSQGDRENTEAFF
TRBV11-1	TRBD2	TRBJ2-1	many	TGTGCCAGCAGCATCTCGGGACTAGCGACCCTCTACAATGAGCAGTTCTTC	CASSISGLATLYNEQFF
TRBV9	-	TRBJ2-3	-	TGTGCCAGCAGCGTAGATGGATACACAGATACGCAGTATTTT	CASSVDGYTDTQYF
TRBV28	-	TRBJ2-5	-	TGTGCCAGCAGTTTATTAGGGCGAAAAGAGACCCAGTACTTC	CASSLLGRKETQYF
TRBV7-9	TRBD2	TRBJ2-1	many	TGTGCCAGCAGCGTCGGACTAGCGGGCGATAATGAGCAGTTCTTC	CASSVGLAGDNEQFF
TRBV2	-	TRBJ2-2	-	TGTGCCACCTACACCGGGGAGCTGTTTTTT	CATYTGELFF
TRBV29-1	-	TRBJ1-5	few	TGCAGCGCCAAAGGGTCAGGTCAGCCCCAGCATTTT	CSAKGSGQPQHF
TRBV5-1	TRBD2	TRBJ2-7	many	TGCGCCAGCAGCTTGCAGGTAGCGGGGGACAGCGAGCAGTACTTC	CASSLQVAGDSEQYF